This TCR beta chain derives from a study of CD8 T cells in ankylosing spondylitis. Broader study findings: As reported, disease-linked clones showed significant enrichment in matched ankylosing spondylitis synovial fluid.

This clonotype came up many times. Its target is unknown. V was trimmed by 3 bases and J by 3 bases, leaving 9 bases between them. Germline V CDR1 and CDR2: ENHRY, SYGVKD. The length of the CDR3 is 14 residues. TCRdb reprocessed the 5' RACE reads via MiXCR and lists one record per CDR3 protein. The sample has 150,000 to 200,000 distinct CDR3 sequences, 13% seen once; the top ten hold more than 9.5%. This TCR was recovered from a female donor with ankylosing spondylitis or in good health (not recorded which). The chain combines TRBV10-3 with TRBJ2-1; D is perhaps TRBD2 (6 bases). The sample consisted of blood, either unsorted or a sorted T cell fraction (not recorded which). CDR3: CAISERENYNEQFF. The CDR3 nucleotides read TGTGCCATCAGTGAACGGGAGAACTACAATGAGCAGTTCTTC.